These 17 T cell receptor beta chains came from one sample sequenced in a study of T cell responses to AZD1222 COVID-19 vaccine. Profiled with immunoSEQ multiplex PCR; TCRdb holds only in-frame clones, not every one. The sample shows some 96,000 clones, 80% to 90% of them seen only once. This specimen was peripheral blood, taken on day 0 of AZD1222 vaccination. Receptor source: an adult in good health.

The CDR3 DNA reads TGTGCCAGCAGCTTAGGACAGGGAGAGGCTGAAGCTTTCTTT. Amino acids: CASSLGQGEAEAFF. J is TRBJ1-1 and V is TRBV11-2, with 7 bases lining up with TRBD1. Germline values: CDR1 SGHAT, CDR2 FQNNGV. The CDR3 runs 14 residues. J gave up 6 bases and V 1 base, and 5 bases lay outside the gene matches.

This clone was seen a single time. The V and J genes are TRBV19 and TRBJ1-2; D unclear. This CDR3 is 17 amino acids long. CDR1 is LNHDA and CDR2 is SQIVND in the germline V gene (reference sequence). The V and J ends lost 4 bases and 4 bases respectively, with 22 bases between them. CDR3 DNA: TGTGCCAGTAGTACCCCTTCTCCGGGGATACCAGGCTATGGCTACACCTTC. This sequence encodes CASSTPSPGIPGYGYTF.

J is TRBJ2-1 and V is TRBV7-6; D is ambiguous. In germline, CDR1 is SGHVS, CDR2 FNYEAQ. The CDR3 runs to 14 residues. V was cut by 1 base and J by 8 bases, with 12 bases left in between. The CDR3 reads CASSLVPTSDEQFF. CDR3 nucleotides: TGTGCCAGCAGCTTAGTACCGACCTCGGATGAGCAGTTCTTC.

A few counts support this clone. The V and J genes are TRBV24-1 and TRBJ2-2; no reliable D call. The CDR3 is 15 amino acids. V lost 1 base and J lost 2, with 7 bases in between. Germline V gene sequence: CDR1 KGHDR, CDR2 SFDVKD. The CDR3 here is CATSDLATNTGELFF. DNA of the CDR3: TGTGCCACCAGTGATTTAGCCACAAACACCGGGGAGCTGTTTTTT.

V is TRBV2 and J is TRBJ1-1; 12 nucleotides align to TRBD1. Trimming at V came to 9 bases and at J to 1 base, leaving 3 bases not matched to a gene. Germline CDR1 SNHLY, CDR2 FYNNEI. This CDR3 contains 14 residues. CDR3 sequence: CARPGQGANTEAFF. CDR3 coding DNA: TGTGCCAGGCCGGGACAGGGGGCGAACACTGAAGCTTTCTTT.

V is TRBV6-5 and J is TRBJ1-2; no firm D call. Germline V gene lookup returns CDR1 MNHEY and CDR2 SVGAGI. This CDR3 contains 11 residues. V dropped 4 bases and J dropped 6 bases, with 6 bases sitting between them. DNA of the CDR3: TGTGCCAGCAGTTCCGTTAATGGCTACACCTTC. The encoded protein is CASSSVNGYTF.

This clone is medium-sized. The genes are TRBV2 and TRBJ2-2, with D possibly TRBD1 on 6 matching bases. The CDR3 sequence is 15 residues long. Germline CDR1 reads SNHLY; CDR2 reads FYNNEI. The germline V and J ends were trimmed by 2 bases and 1 base, with 8 bases remaining between them. The CDR3 reads CASSETGQNTGELFF. CDR3 nucleotide sequence: TGTGCCAGCAGTGAAACGGGACAGAACACCGGGGAGCTGTTTTTT.

The chain joins TRBV12-5 to TRBJ2-7, with a tentative D call TRBD1 (5 bases). Germline V gene data show CDR1 as LGHNT and CDR2 as FRNRAP. Deletions cut 3 bases from V and 4 bases from J, with 22 bases between. CDR3 length equals 17 residues. The CDR3 bases are TGTGCTAGTGGTTTCCCCGGGCCCTCCTGCAGGGTTTACGAGCAGTACTTC. Translating gives CASGFPGPSCRVYEQYF.

V and J are TRBV5-1 and TRBJ2-2; 9 bases line up with TRBD1. The germline V gene has CDR1 SGHRS and CDR2 YFSETQ. The CDR3 totals 14 residues. Germline trimming cut 6 bases from V and 4 bases from J; bases unmatched to any gene: 4. CDR3 coding DNA: TGCGCCAGCAAGGAGACAGGGGGCACCGGGGAGCTGTTTTTT. Its translation: CASKETGGTGELFF.

The rearrangement uses TRBV5-1 and TRBJ2-1; D call uncertain. Trimming shortened V by 1 base and J by 4 bases, and 6 bases separated the two germline ends. CDR3 size: 13 residues. Germline CDR1 reads SGHRS; CDR2 reads YFSETQ. The CDR3 sequence is CASSLLAYNEQFF. The CDR3 region has the DNA TGCGCCAGCAGCTTGTTGGCGTACAATGAGCAGTTCTTC.

CDR3: CASSDLGAPREKLFF. As DNA, the CDR3 is TGTGCCAGCAGTGATTTAGGGGCTCCGCGTGAAAAACTGTTTTTT. The chain has TRBV2 and TRBJ1-4; D is possibly TRBD1 (5 bases). The CDR3 is made up of 15 amino acids. Trimming took off 3 bases at V and 7 bases at J, with 15 bases between the two ends. Germline CDR1 SNHLY, CDR2 FYNNEI. Full variable domain (remainder filled in from reference TRBV2 and TRBJ1-4): EPEVTQTPSHQVTQMGQEVILRCVPISNHLYFYWYRQILGQKVEFLVSFYNNEISEKSEIFDDQFSVERPDGSNFTLKIRSTKLEDSAMYFCASSDLGAPREKLFFGSGTQLSVL.

The J gene is TRBJ2-2, the V gene TRBV7-2; 12 bases are shared with TRBD2. Per germline, CDR1 SGHTA and CDR2 FQGNSA. V shed 3 bases and J 7 bases; nucleotides not matched to a gene: 3. The CDR3 length is 15 residues. CDR3 in amino acids: CASSFRLAGVGELFF. The CDR3 nucleotides read TGTGCCAGCAGCTTCCGACTAGCGGGAGTCGGGGAGCTGTTTTTT. Looking up the rest from reference TRBV7-2 and TRBJ2-2 gives the full variable domain: GAGVSQSPSNKVTEKGKDVELRCDPISGHTALYWYRQSLGQGLEFLIYFQGNSAPDKSGLPSDRFSAERTGGSVSTLTIQRTQQEDSAVYLCASSFRLAGVGELFFGEGSRLTVL.

The V and J genes are TRBV19 and TRBJ2-3; the match to TRBD1 covers 12 bases. Trimming cost V 10 bases and J 4 bases; bases outside gene matches: 6. The length of the CDR3 is 14 residues. Germline loops: CDR1 LNHDA, CDR2 SQIVND (reference sequence). The chain's CDR3 is CATRDRGRADTQYF. The CDR3 bases are TGTGCCACCCGGGACAGGGGGCGCGCAGATACGCAGTATTTT.

This sequence joins TRBV4-2 and TRBJ2-7, with a possible D match to TRBD2 (7 bases). The CDR3 extends over 16 amino acids. Trimming pared 0 bases from V and 1 base from J, leaving 13 bases between. Germline V CDR1 and CDR2: LGHNA, YNFKEQ. CDR3 nucleotide sequence: TGTGCCAGCAGCCAAGAAGGGGAGGGGGGTTCCTACGAGCAGTACTTC. It is translated as CASSQEGEGGSYEQYF.

The CDR3 here is CASSSPPRGLYEQYF. In DNA, the CDR3 is TGTGCCAGCAGTTCCCCCCCCCGGGGGCTCTACGAGCAGTACTTC. The rearrangement uses TRBV28 and TRBJ2-7; either TRBD1 or TRBD2 may supply D (6 bases each). The CDR3 is 15 amino acids. Germline CDR1 is MDHEN and CDR2 is SYDVKM. V lost 4 bases to trimming and J lost 3 bases, with 16 bases between them.

The gene calls are TRBV21-1 and TRBJ2-5; the D call of TRBD1 is as the table states it, not checked on the DNA. TRBV21-1 is labeled a pseudogene. CDR3 length: 13 residues. The CDR3 loop reads CASITGQGATQYF. The CDR3 nucleotides are TGTGCCAGCATAACAGGACAGGGTGCGACCCAGTACTTC.

V usage is TRBV7-3 and J usage is TRBJ1-1, with 8 positions matching TRBD1. Germline V lookup: CDR1 SGHTA, CDR2 FQGTGA. CDR3 length: 14 amino acids. With 5 bases clipped from V and 1 base from J, the junction kept 3 bases outside the gene matches. In nucleotides, the CDR3 is TGTGCCAGCAGCCAGACAGGGGCGAACACTGAAGCTTTCTTT. This encodes CASSQTGANTEAFF.